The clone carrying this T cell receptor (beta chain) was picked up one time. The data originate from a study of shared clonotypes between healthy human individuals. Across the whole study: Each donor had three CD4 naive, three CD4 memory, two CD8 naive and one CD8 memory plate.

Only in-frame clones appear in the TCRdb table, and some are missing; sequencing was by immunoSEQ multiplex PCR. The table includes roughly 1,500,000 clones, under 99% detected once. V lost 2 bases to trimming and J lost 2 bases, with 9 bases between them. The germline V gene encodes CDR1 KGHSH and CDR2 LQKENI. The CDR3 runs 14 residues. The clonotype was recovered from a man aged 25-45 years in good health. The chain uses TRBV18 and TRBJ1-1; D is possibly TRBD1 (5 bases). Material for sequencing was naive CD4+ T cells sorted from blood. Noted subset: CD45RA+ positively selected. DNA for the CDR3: TGTGCCAGCTCACCAGTAGGGGAAAACACTGAAGCTTTCTTT. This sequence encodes CASSPVGENTEAFF.